A selection of T cell receptor beta chains follows, all from one sample in a study of vaccination and CD4 T cells after COVID-19. MiXCR, applied by TCRdb to the PCR reads, yields one record per CDR3 protein. Counted here are some 16,000 distinct CDR3 sequences, roughly 75% occurring once; the ten biggest clones make up over 9%. Their antigens are not known. The material sequenced was CD4+ T cells from blood, cultured in vitro, taken after SARS-CoV-2 vaccination. The source is a human donor who received a COVID-19 vaccine. CDR3s include the opening cysteine and the closing phenylalanine or tryptophan. The D gene is left open where the match is weak. Clone size is not always given. Where it is, it says once, few, many or a class for expanded clones.

.	.	TRBV15	TRBJ2-5	CATSRDNPGVRETQYF	TGTGCCACCAGCAGAGATAACCCGGGGGTACGGGAGACCCAGTACTTC
TRBD2	.	TRBV6-1	TRBJ2-3	CASTPGGSWDTQYF	TGTGCCAGCACCCCGGGGGGGTCTTGGGATACGCAGTATTTT
.	.	TRBV11-2	TRBJ2-5	CASSSDSTGQETQYF	TGTGCCAGCAGCTCCGACAGTACCGGCCAAGAGACCCAGTACTTC
TRBD2	.	TRBV4-1	TRBJ2-3	CASSQIKGLPATDTQYF	TGCGCCAGCAGCCAGATCAAGGGACTACCCGCAACAGATACGCAGTATTTT
TRBD1	.	TRBV20-1	TRBJ2-3	CSASGQGGDGQYF	TGCAGTGCTAGTGGACAGGGGGGCGACGGACAGTATTTT
.	.	TRBV7-8	TRBJ2-5	CASSLGTRQETQYF	TGTGCCAGCAGCTTAGGGACACGGCAAGAGACCCAGTACTTC
.	.	TRBV7-8	TRBJ2-3	CASSFGLAGGRDTQYF	TGTGCCAGCAGCTTCGGACTAGCAGGGGGGAGAGATACGCAGTATTTT
.	.	TRBV6-1	TRBJ2-3	CASSEAAMLGGDTQYF	TGTGCCAGCAGTGAAGCGGCCATGCTAGGTGGAGATACGCAGTATTTT
.	.	TRBV15	TRBJ1-1	CATSRGPSPGENTEAFF	TGTGCCACCAGCAGAGGCCCCTCTCCGGGAGAGAACACTGAAGCTTTCTTT
TRBD1	.	TRBV20-1	TRBJ1-2	CSAKAVDRESSYTF	TGCAGTGCTAAAGCCGTGGACAGGGAATCTAGCTACACCTTC
.	.	TRBV30	TRBJ2-7	CAWTTRVLVGEQYF	TGTGCCTGGACAACACGGGTCTTAGTCGGCGAGCAGTACTTC
TRBD1	.	TRBV6-1	TRBJ2-5	CAIPGQGMKTQYF	TGTGCCATCCCGGGACAGGGTATGAAGACCCAGTACTTC
.	.	TRBV10-3	TRBJ1-4	CAIRGAMADDEKLFF	TGTGCCATCCGGGGGGCGATGGCAGACGATGAAAAACTGTTTTTT
.	once	TRBV7-9	TRBJ2-5	CASSFSGTQYF	TGTGCCAGCAGCTTCTCAGGCACCCAGTACTTC
TRBD1	.	TRBV20-1	TRBJ2-2	CSALGQGSALFF	TGCAGTGCCCTGGGACAGGGGTCTGCCCTGTTTTTT
TRBD1	.	TRBV20-1	TRBJ2-5	CSARVRPGGETQYF	TGCAGTGCTAGAGTACGTCCAGGGGGAGAGACCCAGTACTTC
.	.	TRBV2	TRBJ2-7	CASRSYEQYF	TGTGCCAGCAGAAGCTACGAGCAGTACTTC
.	.	TRBV30	TRBJ2-7	CAWSVDLYEQYF	TGTGCCTGGAGTGTAGACCTTTACGAGCAGTACTTC
TRBD2	.	TRBV12-3/TRBV12-4	TRBJ2-3	CASRPGLEAGAQYF	TGTGCCAGCAGGCCGGGACTAGAGGCTGGTGCGCAGTATTTT
TRBD1	once	TRBV25-1	TRBJ2-3	CASSAGGAPSGTDTQYF	TGTGCCAGCAGTGCAGGGGGAGCCCCGAGCGGCACAGATACGCAGTATTTT
.	.	TRBV6-1	TRBJ1-5	CASTPRRLISNQPQHF	TGTGCCAGCACTCCCCGTCGGTTGATTAGCAATCAGCCCCAGCATTTT
.	.	TRBV30	TRBJ2-3	CAWSGINGDTQYF	TGTGCCTGGAGCGGGATTAACGGAGATACGCAGTATTTT
TRBD1	.	TRBV11-2	TRBJ1-1	CASSRKLTGPMNTEAFF	TGTGCCAGCAGCCGCAAATTGACAGGGCCCATGAACACTGAAGCTTTCTTT
TRBD1	.	TRBV2	TRBJ1-5	CASRRDRGSNQPQHF	TGTGCCAGCAGACGGGACAGGGGGAGTAATCAGCCCCAGCATTTT
TRBD1	once	TRBV10-2	TRBJ1-3	CASRDTGGSGNTIYF	TGCGCCAGCAGGGATACAGGGGGCTCTGGAAACACCATATATTTT
.	.	TRBV5-1	TRBJ2-1	CASRETGLNNEQFF	TGCGCCAGCAGGGAAACAGGGTTAAACAATGAGCAGTTCTTC
TRBD1	.	TRBV7-8	TRBJ1-3	CASSFPGQGDTIYF	TGTGCCAGCAGCTTTCCGGGACAGGGGGACACCATATATTTT
.	.	TRBV2	TRBJ2-7	CASSEFDEQYF	TGTGCCAGCAGTGAGTTCGACGAGCAGTACTTC
.	.	TRBV2	TRBJ1-2	CASTDPRFTGFDGYTF	TGTGCCAGCACCGACCCGCGCTTTACAGGGTTTGATGGCTACACCTTC
TRBD2	.	TRBV24-1	TRBJ2-3	CATSDFKRGRQTDTQYF	TGTGCCACCAGTGATTTTAAGCGGGGGCGCCAGACAGATACGCAGTATTTT
TRBD1	.	TRBV2	TRBJ1-6	CASSEARRDSHHF	TGTGCCAGCAGTGAAGCGCGGAGGGACAGCCATCACTTT